This TCR beta chain was documented in a study of shared clonotypes between healthy human individuals. On this clone: Its antigen remains unknown.

The study, taken as a whole, reports: It was observed that roughly 5.5% of naive CD4 clonotypes were shared across four donors.

The protocol was immunoSEQ multiplex PCR, while the TCRdb copy is restricted to in-frame clones and leaves out a portion. The repertoire holds about 2.4 million clones, with roughly 93% as singletons. Germline CDR1 and CDR2: KGHSH and LQKENI. V shed 2 bases, J shed 7 bases, and the junction held 5 bases outside the gene matches. The CDR3 loop spans 14 amino acids. The TCR originated in a man younger than 35 in good health. Some clones in this sample may be carry-over from other donors' samples. The J gene is TRBJ2-1, the V gene TRBV18, with 7 bases aligning to TRBD2. The sample comprised naive CD4+ T cells from PBMCs. Subset meaning: CD45RA+ positively selected. CDR3 nucleotide sequence: TGTGCCAGCTCACCAAGGGACTACTCGAATGAGCAGTTCTTC. The encoded protein is CASSPRDYSNEQFF.